These T cell receptor beta chains were read from a single sample in a study of patients and donors after allogeneic stem cell transplantation. Via MiXCR, TCRdb re-called the RT-PCR reads, giving one row per CDR3 protein. The top ten clones hold 6% to 8% of a sample with 390,000 or so distinct CDR3 sequences, around 15% of them seen once. The material sequenced was blood, either unsorted or a sorted T cell fraction (not recorded which). The receptor set was obtained from a human donor who was either an allogeneic HSCT recipient or a stem cell or donor lymphocyte infusion donor (not recorded which). It is not recorded whose cells these are; they may come from a transplant donor. CDR3s include the opening cysteine and the closing phenylalanine or tryptophan. D genes are given only for firm matches. Clone size is not always given. Where it is, it says once, few, many or a class for expanded clones.

d_call: NA
clone_size: NA
j_call: TRBJ2-5
v_call: TRBV5-4
cdr3_aa: CASSTDTHQETQYF
cdr3_nt: TGTGCCAGCAGCACGGACACCCACCAAGAGACCCAGTACTTC

d_call: NA
clone_size: NA
j_call: TRBJ1-5
v_call: TRBV5-6
cdr3_aa: CASSLPRGDQPQHF
cdr3_nt: TGTGCCAGCAGCTTACCTAGAGGAGATCAGCCCCAGCATTTT

d_call: TRBD2
clone_size: NA
j_call: TRBJ2-5
v_call: TRBV12-3/TRBV12-4
cdr3_aa: CVSSFKRGAGVETQYF
cdr3_nt: TGTGTCAGCAGTTTTAAGAGGGGAGCGGGAGTGGAGACCCAGTACTTC

d_call: TRBD2
clone_size: many
j_call: TRBJ2-3
v_call: TRBV12-3/TRBV12-4
cdr3_aa: CAILAGGPDTQYF
cdr3_nt: TGTGCCATTCTAGCGGGAGGGCCAGATACGCAGTATTTT

d_call: NA
clone_size: few
j_call: TRBJ2-2
v_call: TRBV12-3/TRBV12-4
cdr3_aa: CASSPGQTGELFF
cdr3_nt: TGTGCCAGCAGCCCCGGACAGACCGGGGAGCTGTTTTTT

d_call: NA
clone_size: NA
j_call: TRBJ2-5
v_call: TRBV12-3/TRBV12-4
cdr3_aa: CASSLAGGKTQYF
cdr3_nt: TGTGCCAGCAGTTTAGCGGGCGGCAAGACCCAGTACTTC

d_call: NA
clone_size: many
j_call: TRBJ2-4
v_call: TRBV12-3/TRBV12-4
cdr3_aa: CASSFGGAKNIQYF
cdr3_nt: TGTGCCAGCAGTTTTGGGGGAGCCAAAAACATTCAGTACTTC

d_call: NA
clone_size: NA
j_call: TRBJ2-7
v_call: TRBV2
cdr3_aa: CASSETQRLYEQYF
cdr3_nt: TGTGCCAGCAGTGAAACACAGCGCCTCTACGAGCAGTACTTC

d_call: NA
clone_size: few
j_call: TRBJ1-2
v_call: TRBV4-3
cdr3_aa: CASSQDIGGRGYGYTF
cdr3_nt: TGCGCCAGCAGCCAAGATATAGGGGGGAGGGGCTATGGCTACACCTTC

d_call: TRBD1
clone_size: few
j_call: TRBJ2-7
v_call: TRBV4-2
cdr3_aa: CASSQVPRGSSYEQYF
cdr3_nt: TGTGCCAGCAGCCAAGTCCCCAGGGGGAGCTCCTACGAGCAGTACTTC

d_call: NA
clone_size: many
j_call: TRBJ2-3
v_call: TRBV12-3/TRBV12-4
cdr3_aa: CASGTDTQYF
cdr3_nt: TGTGCCAGCGGGACAGATACGCAGTATTTT

d_call: NA
clone_size: NA
j_call: TRBJ2-2
v_call: TRBV24-1
cdr3_aa: CATSDLGKGPRGSGELFF
cdr3_nt: TGTGCCACCAGTGATTTAGGAAAGGGTCCAAGGGGTTCTGGGGAGCTGTTTTTT

d_call: TRBD1
clone_size: NA
j_call: TRBJ2-2
v_call: TRBV19
cdr3_aa: CASSMKTGANTGELFF
cdr3_nt: TGTGCCAGTAGTATGAAAACAGGGGCCAACACCGGGGAGCTGTTTTTT

d_call: TRBD2
clone_size: NA
j_call: TRBJ2-1
v_call: TRBV13
cdr3_aa: CASSLSGGAKNEQFF
cdr3_nt: TGTGCCAGCAGCCTTAGCGGGGGGGCTAAAAATGAGCAGTTCTTC

d_call: NA
clone_size: NA
j_call: TRBJ2-3
v_call: TRBV29-1
cdr3_aa: CSVLKTGTDTQYF
cdr3_nt: TGCAGCGTCCTAAAAACGGGCACAGATACGCAGTATTTT

d_call: NA
clone_size: NA
j_call: TRBJ1-1
v_call: TRBV10-3
cdr3_aa: CAISGRGTDEAFF
cdr3_nt: TGTGCCATCAGTGGCCGGGGGACGGATGAAGCTTTCTTT

d_call: TRBD1
clone_size: NA
j_call: TRBJ2-7
v_call: TRBV6-2/TRBV6-3
cdr3_aa: CASTSTGAYEQYF
cdr3_nt: TGTGCCAGCACCAGTACAGGGGCCTACGAGCAGTACTTC

d_call: TRBD1
clone_size: NA
j_call: TRBJ1-1
v_call: TRBV6-1
cdr3_aa: CASRTGFTEAFF
cdr3_nt: TGTGCCAGCAGGACAGGGTTCACTGAAGCTTTCTTT

d_call: TRBD2
clone_size: NA
j_call: TRBJ2-7
v_call: TRBV18
cdr3_aa: CASSRGGPREGKDEQYF
cdr3_nt: TGTGCCAGCTCACGAGGGGGACCGCGGGAGGGAAAGGACGAGCAGTACTTC

d_call: TRBD1
clone_size: few
j_call: TRBJ2-7
v_call: TRBV18
cdr3_aa: CASSPLGGGEQYF
cdr3_nt: TGTGCCAGCTCACCATTAGGGGGCGGCGAGCAGTACTTC

d_call: NA
clone_size: NA
j_call: TRBJ2-1
v_call: TRBV27
cdr3_aa: CASSFDISSYNEQFF
cdr3_nt: TGTGCCAGCAGTTTTGATATTAGCTCCTACAATGAGCAGTTCTTC

d_call: TRBD2
clone_size: NA
j_call: TRBJ2-1
v_call: TRBV9
cdr3_aa: CASSVDPSGSIYNEQFF
cdr3_nt: TGTGCCAGCAGCGTAGATCCTAGCGGGAGCATCTACAATGAGCAGTTCTTC

d_call: TRBD1
clone_size: NA
j_call: TRBJ1-2
v_call: TRBV28
cdr3_aa: CASSLGTGGPNYGYTF
cdr3_nt: TGTGCCAGCAGTTTGGGGACAGGGGGCCCTAACTATGGCTACACCTTC

d_call: TRBD2
clone_size: few
j_call: TRBJ2-2
v_call: TRBV20-1
cdr3_aa: CSARGWTSANTGELFF
cdr3_nt: TGCAGTGCTAGAGGTTGGACTAGCGCGAACACCGGGGAGCTGTTTTTT

d_call: NA
clone_size: NA
j_call: TRBJ1-1
v_call: TRBV7-9
cdr3_aa: CASSLGGTGRTEAFF
cdr3_nt: TGTGCCAGCAGCTTAGGGGGCACAGGGCGAACTGAAGCTTTCTTT

d_call: NA
clone_size: few
j_call: TRBJ2-5
v_call: TRBV7-9
cdr3_aa: CASSFGTYETQYF
cdr3_nt: TGTGCCAGCAGCTTCGGGACTTACGAGACCCAGTACTTC

d_call: TRBD2
clone_size: few
j_call: TRBJ2-1
v_call: TRBV4-3
cdr3_aa: CASSLPGGSGGNNEQFF
cdr3_nt: TGCGCCAGCAGCCTCCCCGGGGGGAGCGGGGGAAACAATGAGCAGTTCTTC

d_call: NA
clone_size: NA
j_call: TRBJ2-1
v_call: TRBV6-2/TRBV6-3
cdr3_aa: CASVGLNFVDEQFF
cdr3_nt: TGTGCCAGCGTCGGCCTCAATTTTGTCGATGAGCAGTTCTTC

d_call: NA
clone_size: NA
j_call: TRBJ2-7
v_call: TRBV7-9
cdr3_aa: CASSTYRASSYEQYF
cdr3_nt: TGTGCCAGCAGCACATACAGGGCTAGCTCCTACGAGCAGTACTTC

d_call: NA
clone_size: few
j_call: TRBJ2-7
v_call: TRBV5-1
cdr3_aa: CASSLGVGYEQYF
cdr3_nt: TGCGCCAGCAGCTTGGGAGTCGGCTACGAGCAGTACTTC

d_call: TRBD1
clone_size: few
j_call: TRBJ2-7
v_call: TRBV5-1
cdr3_aa: CASSLSGGLFDEQYF
cdr3_nt: TGCGCCAGCAGCTTGTCAGGGGGTTTGTTCGACGAGCAGTACTTC

d_call: NA
clone_size: few
j_call: TRBJ1-2
v_call: TRBV5-6
cdr3_aa: CASSFRQSLRGYGYTF
cdr3_nt: TGTGCCAGCAGCTTTCGGCAGAGCCTCCGAGGCTATGGCTACACCTTC

d_call: TRBD2
clone_size: few
j_call: TRBJ2-7
v_call: TRBV20-1
cdr3_aa: CSATLGLAGKQYF
cdr3_nt: TGCAGTGCTACCCTCGGACTAGCGGGGAAGCAGTACTTC

d_call: TRBD1
clone_size: few
j_call: TRBJ1-5
v_call: TRBV4-1
cdr3_aa: CASSQGEGAAQPQHF
cdr3_nt: TGCGCCAGCAGCCAAGGGGAGGGGGCAGCTCAGCCCCAGCATTTT

d_call: TRBD2
clone_size: many
j_call: TRBJ2-1
v_call: TRBV20-1
cdr3_aa: CSASPLTSGRATEQFF
cdr3_nt: TGCAGTGCTAGCCCCCTTACCAGCGGGAGGGCCACTGAGCAGTTCTTC

d_call: NA
clone_size: few
j_call: TRBJ1-1
v_call: TRBV12-3/TRBV12-4
cdr3_aa: CASRGPEAFF
cdr3_nt: TGTGCCAGCAGGGGACCTGAAGCTTTCTTT

d_call: NA
clone_size: NA
j_call: TRBJ1-2
v_call: TRBV6-5
cdr3_aa: CASSYSRGLYGYTF
cdr3_nt: TGTGCCAGCAGTTACTCGAGAGGTCTCTATGGCTACACCTTC

d_call: TRBD2
clone_size: few
j_call: TRBJ2-3
v_call: TRBV9
cdr3_aa: CASSVEGGGAIADTQYF
cdr3_nt: TGTGCCAGCAGCGTAGAGGGCGGGGGGGCCATCGCAGATACGCAGTATTTT

d_call: NA
clone_size: NA
j_call: TRBJ1-1
v_call: TRBV7-9
cdr3_aa: CASSLARTLNTEAFF
cdr3_nt: TGTGCCAGCAGCTTAGCGAGGACACTGAACACTGAAGCTTTCTTT

d_call: NA
clone_size: few
j_call: TRBJ2-1
v_call: TRBV9
cdr3_aa: CASSVGDSSWSYNEQFF
cdr3_nt: TGTGCCAGCAGCGTAGGGGACTCAAGTTGGTCCTACAATGAGCAGTTCTTC